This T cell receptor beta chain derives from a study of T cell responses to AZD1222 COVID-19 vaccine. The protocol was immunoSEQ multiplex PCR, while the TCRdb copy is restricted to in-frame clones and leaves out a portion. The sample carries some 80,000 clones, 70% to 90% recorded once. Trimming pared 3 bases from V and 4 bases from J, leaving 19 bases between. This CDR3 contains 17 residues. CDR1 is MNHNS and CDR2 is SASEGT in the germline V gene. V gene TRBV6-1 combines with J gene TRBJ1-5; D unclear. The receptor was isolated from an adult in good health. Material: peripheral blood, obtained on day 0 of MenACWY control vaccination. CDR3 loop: CASSDNRAPSYNQPQHF. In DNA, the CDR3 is TGTGCCAGCAGTGATAACCGGGCCCCTTCTTATAATCAGCCCCAGCATTTT.